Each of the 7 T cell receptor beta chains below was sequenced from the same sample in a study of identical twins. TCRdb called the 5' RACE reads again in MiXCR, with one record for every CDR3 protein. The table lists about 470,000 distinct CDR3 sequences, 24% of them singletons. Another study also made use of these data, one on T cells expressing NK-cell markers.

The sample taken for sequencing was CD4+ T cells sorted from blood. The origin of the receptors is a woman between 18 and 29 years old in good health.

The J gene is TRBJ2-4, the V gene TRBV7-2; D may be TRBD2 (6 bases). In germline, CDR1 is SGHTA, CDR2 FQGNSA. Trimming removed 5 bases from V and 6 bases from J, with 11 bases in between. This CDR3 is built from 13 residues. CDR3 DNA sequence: TGTGCCAGCAGCACCAGGGAGGCAAACATTCAGTACTTC. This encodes CASSTREANIQYF. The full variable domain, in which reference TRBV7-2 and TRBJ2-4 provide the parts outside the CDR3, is GAGVSQSPSNKVTEKGKDVELRCDPISGHTALYWYRQSLGQGLEFLIYFQGNSAPDKSGLPSDRFSAERTGGSVSTLTIQRTQQEDSAVYLCASSTREANIQYFGAGTRLSVL.

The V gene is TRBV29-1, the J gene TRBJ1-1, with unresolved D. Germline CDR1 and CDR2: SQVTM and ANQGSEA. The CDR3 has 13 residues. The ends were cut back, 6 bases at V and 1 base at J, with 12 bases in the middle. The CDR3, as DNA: TGCAGCGTCCTCAGCCGAACGAACACTGAAGCTTTCTTT. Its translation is CSVLSRTNTEAFF.

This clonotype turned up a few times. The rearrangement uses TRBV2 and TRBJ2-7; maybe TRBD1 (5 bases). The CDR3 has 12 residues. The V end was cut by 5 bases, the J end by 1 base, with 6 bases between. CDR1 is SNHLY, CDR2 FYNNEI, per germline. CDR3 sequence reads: CASSRQSYEQYF. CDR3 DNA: TGTGCCAGCAGTCGACAGTCCTACGAGCAGTACTTC.

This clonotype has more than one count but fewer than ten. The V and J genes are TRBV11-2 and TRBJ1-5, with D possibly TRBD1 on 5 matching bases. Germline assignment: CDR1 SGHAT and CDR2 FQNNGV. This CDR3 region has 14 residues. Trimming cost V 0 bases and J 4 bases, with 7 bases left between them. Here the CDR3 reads CASSLESGNQPQHF. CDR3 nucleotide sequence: TGTGCCAGCAGCTTAGAATCAGGGAATCAGCCCCAGCATTTT.

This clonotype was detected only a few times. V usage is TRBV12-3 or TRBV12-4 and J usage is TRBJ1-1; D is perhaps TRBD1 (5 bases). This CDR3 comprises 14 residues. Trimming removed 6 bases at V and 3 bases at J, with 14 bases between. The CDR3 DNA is TGTGCCAGCAGCCCTGGGACCTGGGACACTGAAGCTTTCTTT. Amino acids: CASSPGTWDTEAFF.

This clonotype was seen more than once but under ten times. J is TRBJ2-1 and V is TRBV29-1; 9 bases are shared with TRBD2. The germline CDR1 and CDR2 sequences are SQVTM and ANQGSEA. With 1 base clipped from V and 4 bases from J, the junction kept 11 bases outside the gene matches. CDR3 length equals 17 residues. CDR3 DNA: TGCAGCGTTGAAGGCGGGGGGGGCACGCACTTATACAATGAGCAGTTCTTC. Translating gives CSVEGGGGTHLYNEQFF.

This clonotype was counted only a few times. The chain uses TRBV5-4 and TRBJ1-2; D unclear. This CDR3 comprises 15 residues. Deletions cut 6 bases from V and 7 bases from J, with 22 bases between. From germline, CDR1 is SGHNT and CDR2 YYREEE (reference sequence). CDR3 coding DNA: TGTGCCAGCACCTCATTTCAAACACAAATGGGTGGCTACACCTTC. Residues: CASTSFQTQMGGYTF.